The T cell receptor (beta chain) described here comes from a study of vaccination effects on CD4 cells after COVID-19. At the level of the study: Researchers obtained post-vaccine samples at a median of 72 days past the second dose. Notes on the study in general: Marked clonal contraction of infection- and vaccine-induced clones was seen late after vaccination.

Trimming removed 1 base at V and 6 bases at J, with 11 bases between. This CDR3 is 14 amino acids long. CDR1 is SGDLS, CDR2 YYNGEE, per germline. The method was immunoSEQ multiplex PCR; TCRdb's version includes in-frame clones alone and lacks a portion of them. The table lists about 22,000 clones, 72% of them singletons. Details on this clone: Its cognate antigen is unknown.

Expansion of antigen-specific CD4+ T cells with viral peptide pools was carried out by the ViraFEST assay before sequencing. Isolation of CD4+ T cells took place after about ten days of culture. The vaccine given was either BNT162b2 or mRNA-1273, in two doses. Previously uninfected by SARS-CoV-2, the vaccine recipients also showed negative nucleocapsid antibodies. This specimen consisted of CD4+ T cells from PBMCs cultured with HCoV-NL63 spike peptides, obtained after COVID-19 vaccination. The source of this sequence is a human donor who received a COVID-19 vaccine. The chain couples TRBV9 to TRBJ2-1; D ambiguous. Here the CDR3 DNA reads TGTGCCAGCAGCGTACGGGCCTCTGGCAATGAGCAGTTCTTC. Its protein is CASSVRASGNEQFF.